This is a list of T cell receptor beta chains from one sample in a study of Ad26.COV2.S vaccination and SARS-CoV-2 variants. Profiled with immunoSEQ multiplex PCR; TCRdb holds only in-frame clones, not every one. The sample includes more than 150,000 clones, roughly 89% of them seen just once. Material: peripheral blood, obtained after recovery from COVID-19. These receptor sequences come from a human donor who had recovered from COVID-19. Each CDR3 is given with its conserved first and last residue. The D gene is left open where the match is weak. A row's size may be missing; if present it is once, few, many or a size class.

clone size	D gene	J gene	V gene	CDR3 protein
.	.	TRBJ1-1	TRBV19	CASSIDGVGAGGAFF
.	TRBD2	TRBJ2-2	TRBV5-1	CASSPGGPGTGELFF
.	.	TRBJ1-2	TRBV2	CASSETGGANYGYTF
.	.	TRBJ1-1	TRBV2	CAEQSSHPNTEAFF
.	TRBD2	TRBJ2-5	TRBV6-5	CASSLAGRETQYF
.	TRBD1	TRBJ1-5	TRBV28	CASSLDGGQEINQPQHF
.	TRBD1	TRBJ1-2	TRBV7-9	CASSPGTAYGYTF
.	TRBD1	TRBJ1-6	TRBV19	CASSGGQGAENSPLHF
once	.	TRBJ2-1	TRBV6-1	CASSEVLAEQFF
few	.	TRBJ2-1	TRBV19	CASTVRGGGNEQFF
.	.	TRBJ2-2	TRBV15	CATAGWGDTGELFF
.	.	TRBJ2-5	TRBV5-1	CASSLGPSQETQYF
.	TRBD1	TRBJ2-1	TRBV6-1	CASSELGQGSYNEQFF
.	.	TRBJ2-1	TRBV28	CASSPGGSRNNNEQFF
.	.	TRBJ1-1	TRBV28	CASSVLNTEAFF
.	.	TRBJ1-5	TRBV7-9	CASSLVVSVEGNQPQHF
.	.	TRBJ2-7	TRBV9	CASSVAPQDRSYEQYF
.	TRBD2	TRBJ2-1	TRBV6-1	CASSLLAATYNEQFF
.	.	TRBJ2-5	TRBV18	CASSPPGPQETQYF
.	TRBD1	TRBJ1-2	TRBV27	CASSLGQSHYGYTF